This TCR beta chain emerged from a study of cytomegalovirus exposure and HLA in healthy donors. The PCR made use of 60 Vbeta and 13 Jbeta primers. Method: immunoSEQ multiplex PCR; TCRdb's copy keeps in-frame clones and lacks some. The table has more than 150,000 clones, around 77% seen once. This clone was detected only a few times. Germline loops: CDR1 LNHNV, CDR2 YYDKDF (reference sequence). Trimming removed 1 base from V and 2 bases from J, with 11 bases in between. The CDR3 contains 15 residues. The gene calls are TRBV15 and TRBJ1-1; tentative D call: TRBD1 (5 bases). The sample taken for sequencing was PBMCs. The receptor comes from a man in his forties in good health and CMV-seronegative. DNA of the CDR3: TGTGCCACCAGCAGAGGCGGGGCTGTAAACACTGAAGCTTTCTTT. Its protein is CATSRGGAVNTEAFF.